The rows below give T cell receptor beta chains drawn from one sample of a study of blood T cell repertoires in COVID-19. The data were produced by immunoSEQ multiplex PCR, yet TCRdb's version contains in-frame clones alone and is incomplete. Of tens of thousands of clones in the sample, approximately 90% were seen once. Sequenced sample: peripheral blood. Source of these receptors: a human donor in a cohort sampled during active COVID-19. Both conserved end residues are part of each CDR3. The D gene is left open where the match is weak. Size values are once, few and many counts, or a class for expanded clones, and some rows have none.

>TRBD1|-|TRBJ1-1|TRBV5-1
TGCGCCAGCAGCTACGACAGGGGCTCTGAAGCTTTCTTT
CASSYDRGSEAFF
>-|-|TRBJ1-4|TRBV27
TGTGCCAGCAGCGGAGGGGTGACACAAGGAAATGAAAAACTGTTTTTT
CASSGGVTQGNEKLFF
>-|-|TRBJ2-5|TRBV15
TGTGCCACCAGCAGAGATTCACAGGGCCTCAAGTGGACCCAGTACTTC
CATSRDSQGLKWTQYF
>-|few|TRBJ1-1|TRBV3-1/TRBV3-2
TGTGCCAGCAGCCAGATCCTTCGGACTGAAGCTTTCTTT
CASSQILRTEAFF
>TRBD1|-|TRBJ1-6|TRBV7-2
TGTGCCAGCAGCTTAGGATTCAGGGGGAGGAATTCACCCCTCCACTTT
CASSLGFRGRNSPLHF
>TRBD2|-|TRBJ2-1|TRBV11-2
TGTGCCAGCTCCAGTAGACTAGCGGGTAGGGGCAATGAGCAGTTCTTC
CASSSRLAGRGNEQFF
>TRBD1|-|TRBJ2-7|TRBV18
TGTGCCAGCTCACCATCAGCAGGGGGCTACGAGCAGTACTTC
CASSPSAGGYEQYF
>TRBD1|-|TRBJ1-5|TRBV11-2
TGTGCCAGCAGCTTCGGGACAGGGGCATATCAGCCCCAGCATTTT
CASSFGTGAYQPQHF
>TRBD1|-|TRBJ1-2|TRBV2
TGTGCCAGCACCCTGACAGGGGTAAACTATGGCTACACCTTC
CASTLTGVNYGYTF
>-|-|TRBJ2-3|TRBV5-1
TGCGCCAGCGCCCCAGGGGAAAGGTTTACCACAGATACGCAGTATTTT
CASAPGERFTTDTQYF
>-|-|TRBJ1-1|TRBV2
TGTGCCAGCAGTGAAGTCTACGGTGAAGCTTTCTTT
CASSEVYGEAFF
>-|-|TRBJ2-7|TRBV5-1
TGCGCCAGCAGCCTTCATCCGAGCTCCTACGAGCAGTACTTC
CASSLHPSSYEQYF
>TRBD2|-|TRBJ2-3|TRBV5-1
TGCGCCAGCAAATTTACTAGCGGGAGGGTTGATACGCAGTATTTT
CASKFTSGRVDTQYF
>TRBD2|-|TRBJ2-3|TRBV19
TGTGCCAGTAGCAGGGCCGGACTAGCGGGTTTCACAGATACGCAGTATTTT
CASSRAGLAGFTDTQYF
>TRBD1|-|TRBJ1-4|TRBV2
TGTGCCAGCATTCGACAGGGGGTTCGAGGTGAAAAACTGTTTTTT
CASIRQGVRGEKLFF
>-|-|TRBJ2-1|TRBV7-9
TGTGCCAGCAGCTTAGGGGAGTCCAATGAGCAGTTCTTC
CASSLGESNEQFF
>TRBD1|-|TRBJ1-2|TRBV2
TGTGCCAGCAGCCCGAACGGGGGACAGTCCTATGGCTACACCTTC
CASSPNGGQSYGYTF
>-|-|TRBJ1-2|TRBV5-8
TGTGCCAGCAGCTCCTGGAGCGGGCCCTTAGTGGGCTACACCTTC
CASSSWSGPLVGYTF
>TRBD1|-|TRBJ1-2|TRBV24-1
TGTGCCACCAGTGATACCGGGACAGGGCCTTCTTCCTATGGCTACACCTTC
CATSDTGTGPSSYGYTF
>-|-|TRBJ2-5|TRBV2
TGTGCCAGCAAAAGGGGCATCCAAGAGACCCAGTACTTC
CASKRGIQETQYF
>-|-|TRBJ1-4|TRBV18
TGTGCCAGCTCACCACAACAGGATGAAAAACTGTTTTTT
CASSPQQDEKLFF
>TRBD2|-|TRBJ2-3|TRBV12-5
TGTGCTAGTGGTTTCACTAGCGGGGGCTCTAGCACAGATACGCAGTATTTT
CASGFTSGGSSTDTQYF
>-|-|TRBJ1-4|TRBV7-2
TGTGCCAGCAGCTTAGCCCAGGGGTCGAATGAAAAACTGTTTTTT
CASSLAQGSNEKLFF